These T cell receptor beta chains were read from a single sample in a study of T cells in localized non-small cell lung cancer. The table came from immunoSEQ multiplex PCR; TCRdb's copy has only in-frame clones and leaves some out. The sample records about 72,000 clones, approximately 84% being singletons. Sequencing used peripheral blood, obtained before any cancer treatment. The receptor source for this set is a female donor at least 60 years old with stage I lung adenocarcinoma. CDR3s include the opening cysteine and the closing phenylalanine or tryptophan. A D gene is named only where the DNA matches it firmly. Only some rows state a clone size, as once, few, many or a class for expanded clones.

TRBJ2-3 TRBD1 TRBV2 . CASSEPAGGAATDTQYF TGTGCCAGCAGTGAACCCGCAGGGGGCGCCGCCACAGATACGCAGTATTTT
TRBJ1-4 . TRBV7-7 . CASSLRGGEKLFF TGTGCTAGCAGCTTACGGGGAGGCGAAAAACTGTTTTTT
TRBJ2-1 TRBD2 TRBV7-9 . CASSAPSSGGASEQFF TGTGCCAGCAGCGCCCCCTCTAGCGGGGGGGCCAGCGAGCAGTTCTTC
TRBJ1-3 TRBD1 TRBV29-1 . CSVAQGTSSGNTIYF TGCAGCGTTGCACAGGGGACGAGCTCTGGAAACACCATATATTTT
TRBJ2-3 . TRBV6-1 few CASSERRPDTQYF TGTGCCAGCAGTGAACGGCGCCCAGATACGCAGTATTTT
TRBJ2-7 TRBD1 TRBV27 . CASSGQGARGEQYF TGTGCCAGCAGCGGACAGGGGGCAAGGGGTGAGCAGTACTTC
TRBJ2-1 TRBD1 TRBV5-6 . CASSAGTGLVYNEQFF TGTGCCAGCAGCGCCGGGACAGGGCTTGTCTACAATGAGCAGTTCTTC
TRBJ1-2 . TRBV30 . CAWNPRNFQGSLGYTF TGTGCCTGGAATCCGAGAAACTTCCAGGGGTCTTTAGGCTACACCTTC
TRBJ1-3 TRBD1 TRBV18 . CASSHTQDRGSGNTIYF TGTGCCAGCTCACACACCCAGGACAGGGGCTCTGGAAACACCATATATTTT
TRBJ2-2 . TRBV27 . CASSPGAGTKAGELFF TGTGCCAGCAGTCCCGGGGCGGGCACGAAAGCCGGGGAGCTGTTTTTT
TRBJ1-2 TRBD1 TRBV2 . CASSQQGIWGYTF TGTGCCAGCAGCCAACAGGGGATCTGGGGCTACACCTTC
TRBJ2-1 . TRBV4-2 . CASSQDLDPTGEQFF TGTGCCAGCAGCCAAGATCTGGATCCGACAGGTGAGCAGTTCTTC
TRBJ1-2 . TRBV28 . CASSFSTQGNYGYTF TGTGCCAGCAGTTTTTCGACCCAGGGTAACTATGGCTACACCTTC
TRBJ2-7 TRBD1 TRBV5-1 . CASSPTGATLYEQYF TGCGCCAGCAGCCCCACAGGGGCAACATTATACGAGCAGTACTTC
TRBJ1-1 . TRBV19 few CASSIRRGSEAFF TGTGCCAGTAGTATACGGAGGGGAAGCGAAGCTTTCTTT
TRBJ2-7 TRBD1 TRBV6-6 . CASSLTGQGLHEQYF TGTGCCAGCAGTCTTACGGGACAGGGTCTACACGAGCAGTACTTC
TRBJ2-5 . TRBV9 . CASSRGHRQETQYF TGTGCCAGCAGCCGGGGACACAGGCAGGAGACCCAGTACTTC
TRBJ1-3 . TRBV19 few CASSPGHIGNTIYF TGTGCCAGTAGTCCCGGACATATTGGAAACACCATATATTTT
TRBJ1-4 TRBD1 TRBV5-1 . CASSLGQGNEKLFF TGCGCCAGCAGCTTGGGACAGGGGAATGAAAAACTGTTTTTT
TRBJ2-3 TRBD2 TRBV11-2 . CASRAGGTDTQYF TGTGCCAGTAGAGCGGGGGGCACAGATACGCAGTATTTT
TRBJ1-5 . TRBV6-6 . CATRGGSNQPQHF TGTGCCACAAGAGGGGGTAGCAATCAGCCCCAGCATTTT
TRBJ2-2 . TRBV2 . CASTPKVTGELFF TGTGCCAGCACCCCTAAGGTCACCGGGGAGCTGTTTTTT
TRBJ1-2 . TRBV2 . CASSPQEAPYGYTF TGTGCCAGCAGCCCACAGGAAGCCCCCTATGGCTACACCTTC
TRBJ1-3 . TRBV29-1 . CSVEIRNTIYF TGCAGCGTCGAAATAAGAAACACCATATATTTT
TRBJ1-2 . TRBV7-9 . CASSLNVRRGNYGYTF TGTGCCAGCAGCCTAAACGTACGGAGGGGGAACTATGGCTACACCTTC
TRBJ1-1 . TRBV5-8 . CASSRGQVNTEAFF TGTGCCAGCAGCCGGGGGCAGGTGAACACTGAAGCTTTCTTT
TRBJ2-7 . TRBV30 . CAWSLTTDSQYF TGTGCCTGGAGTCTCACCACGGACAGCCAGTACTTC
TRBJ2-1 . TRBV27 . CASSLTTGDYYNEQFF TGTGCCAGCAGTCTAACTACAGGGGACTATTACAATGAGCAGTTCTTC
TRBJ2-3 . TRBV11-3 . CASSLGQGSDTQYF TGTGCCAGCAGCTTAGGGCAGGGATCAGATACGCAGTATTTT
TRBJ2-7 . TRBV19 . CASAPALGPYEQYF TGTGCCAGCGCCCCGGCGCTAGGCCCCTACGAGCAGTACTTC
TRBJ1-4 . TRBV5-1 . CASSRKSPLESTNEKLFF TGCGCCAGCAGCCGAAAATCCCCATTGGAGTCAACTAATGAAAAACTGTTTTTT
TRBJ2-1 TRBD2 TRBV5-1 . CASTPMTSGFGYEQFF TGCGCCAGCACTCCTATGACTAGCGGGTTTGGCTATGAGCAGTTCTTC
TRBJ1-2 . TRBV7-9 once CASSSYRESYGYTF TGTGCCAGCAGCTCCTACAGGGAGAGCTATGGCTACACCTTC
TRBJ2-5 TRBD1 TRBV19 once CASSITPGTGGQETQYF TGTGCCAGTAGTATTACTCCCGGGACAGGGGGACAAGAGACCCAGTACTTC
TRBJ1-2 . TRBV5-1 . CASSLEAGANYGYTF TGCGCCAGCAGCTTGGAGGCAGGGGCTAACTATGGCTACACCTTC
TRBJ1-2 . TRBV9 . CASSFSGGGYTF TGTGCCAGCAGCTTTTCGGGGGGTGGCTACACCTTC
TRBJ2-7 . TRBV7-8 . CASRQLGADEQYF TGTGCCAGCAGACAGTTGGGAGCGGATGAGCAGTACTTC
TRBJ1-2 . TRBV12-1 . CASSFVFGNYGYTF TGTGCCAGCAGCTTTGTGTTTGGTAACTATGGCTACACCTTC
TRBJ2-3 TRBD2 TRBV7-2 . CASSLAGLVGTDTQYF TGTGCCAGCAGCTTAGCGGGACTAGTTGGGACAGATACGCAGTATTTT
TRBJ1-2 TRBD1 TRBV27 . CASSISGTGFNGYTF TGTGCCAGCAGTATATCCGGGACAGGGTTTAATGGCTACACCTTC
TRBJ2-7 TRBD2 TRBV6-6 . CASSYHPGGRSYEQYF TGTGCCAGCAGTTACCACCCGGGGGGGCGGAGCTACGAGCAGTACTTC
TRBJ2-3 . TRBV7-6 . CASSRDTDTDTQYF TGTGCCAGCAGCCGAGACACCGACACAGATACGCAGTATTTT
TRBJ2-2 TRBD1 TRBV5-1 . CASSLTGAGELFF TGCGCCAGCAGCTTGACAGGGGCCGGGGAGCTGTTTTTT
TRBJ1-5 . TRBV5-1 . CASSLGATNQPQHF TGCGCCAGCAGCTTGGGGGCCACCAATCAGCCCCAGCATTTT
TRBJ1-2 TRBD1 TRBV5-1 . CASQSGTGGEKYYGYTF TGCGCCAGCCAAAGCGGGACAGGGGGCGAAAAATACTATGGCTACACCTTC
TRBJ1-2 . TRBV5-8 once CASSIQQRANYGYTF TGTGCCAGCAGCATTCAACAGAGGGCTAACTATGGCTACACCTTC
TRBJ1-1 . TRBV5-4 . CASSSQGLGTEAFF TGTGCCAGCAGCTCCCAGGGTCTTGGCACTGAAGCTTTCTTT
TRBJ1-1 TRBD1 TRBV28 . CASSSGTGRRTEAFF TGTGCCAGCAGTTCAGGGACAGGGCGGAGGACTGAAGCTTTCTTT
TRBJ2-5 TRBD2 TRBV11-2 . CASSLDTGGQETQYF TGTGCCAGCAGCTTAGACACGGGAGGTCAGGAGACCCAGTACTTC
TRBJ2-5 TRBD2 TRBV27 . CASSPRTSGGTWETQYF TGTGCCAGCAGTCCCCGGACTAGCGGGGGGACTTGGGAGACCCAGTACTTC
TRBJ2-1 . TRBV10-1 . CASSDYNEQFF TGCGCCAGCAGTGACTACAATGAGCAGTTCTTC
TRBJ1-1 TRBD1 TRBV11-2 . CASSLTGGNTEAFF TGTGCCAGCAGCTTAACAGGGGGGAACACTGAAGCTTTCTTT
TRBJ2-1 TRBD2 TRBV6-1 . CASSGTSGRAAHEQFF TGTGCCAGCAGTGGAACTAGCGGGAGGGCCGCCCATGAGCAGTTCTTC
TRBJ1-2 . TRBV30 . CAWTDTGIGYTF TGTGCCTGGACCGATACAGGGATTGGCTACACCTTC
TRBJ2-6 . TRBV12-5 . CASGPSTGLSGANVLTF TGTGCTAGTGGTCCGTCGACGGGACTCTCTGGGGCCAACGTCCTGACTTTC
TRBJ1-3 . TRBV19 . CASSIDRSSGNTIYF TGTGCCAGTAGTATCGACAGGTCCTCTGGAAACACCATATATTTT
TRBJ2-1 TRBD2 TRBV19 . CASRPTSGTRKGQFF TGTGCCAGTAGGCCCACTAGCGGGACTCGAAAAGGGCAGTTCTTC
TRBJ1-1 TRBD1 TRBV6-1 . CASRHRQGMDTEAFF TGTGCCAGCAGACACAGACAGGGTATGGACACTGAAGCTTTCTTT
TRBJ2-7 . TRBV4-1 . CASSQGLGAGSSHEQYF TGCGCCAGCAGCCAGGGCCTGGGGGCGGGAAGCTCTCACGAGCAGTACTTC
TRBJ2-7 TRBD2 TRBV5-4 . CASSSDSSGAYEQYF TGTGCCAGCAGCTCTGACTCTAGCGGGGCCTACGAGCAGTACTTC